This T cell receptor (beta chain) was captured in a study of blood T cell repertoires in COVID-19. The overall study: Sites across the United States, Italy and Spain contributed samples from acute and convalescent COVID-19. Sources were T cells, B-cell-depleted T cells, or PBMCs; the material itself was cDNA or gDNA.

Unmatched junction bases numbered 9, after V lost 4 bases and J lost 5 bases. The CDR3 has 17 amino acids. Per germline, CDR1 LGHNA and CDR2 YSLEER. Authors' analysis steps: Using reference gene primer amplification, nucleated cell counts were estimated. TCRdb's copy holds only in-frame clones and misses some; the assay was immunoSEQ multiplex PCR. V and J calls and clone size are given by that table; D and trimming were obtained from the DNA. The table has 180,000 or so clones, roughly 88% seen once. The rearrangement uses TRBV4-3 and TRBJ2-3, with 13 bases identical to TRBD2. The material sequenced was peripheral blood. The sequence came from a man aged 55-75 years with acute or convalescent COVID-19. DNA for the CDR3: TGCGCCAGCAGCCGGGGAGGGACTAGCGGGATTCTAGATACGCAGTATTTT. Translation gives CASSRGGTSGILDTQYF.